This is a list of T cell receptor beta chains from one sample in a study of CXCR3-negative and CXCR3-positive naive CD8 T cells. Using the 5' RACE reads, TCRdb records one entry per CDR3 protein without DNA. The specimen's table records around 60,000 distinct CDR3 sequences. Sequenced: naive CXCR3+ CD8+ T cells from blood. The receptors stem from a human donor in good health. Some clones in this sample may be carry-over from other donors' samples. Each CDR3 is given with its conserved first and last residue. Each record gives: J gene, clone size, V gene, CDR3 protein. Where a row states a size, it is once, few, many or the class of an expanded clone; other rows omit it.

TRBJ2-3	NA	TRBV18	CASSPDRQGREDTQYF
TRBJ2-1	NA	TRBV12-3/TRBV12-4	CASSPRPSGEGNEQFF
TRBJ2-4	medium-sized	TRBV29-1	CSVEVPSLSKNIQYF
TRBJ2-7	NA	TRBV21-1	CASSKVRGTEGEPTFSYEQYF
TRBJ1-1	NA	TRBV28	CASSLQAALGAFF
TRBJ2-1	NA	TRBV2	CASRILEARNNEQFF
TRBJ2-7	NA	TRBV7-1	CASSSMGPSSEQYF
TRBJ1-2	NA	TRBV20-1	CSARDRVLGQEGVGYTF
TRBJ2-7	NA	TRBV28	CASSLLRSGPYEQYF
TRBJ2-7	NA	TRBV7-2	CASSQGTSGGSRQYF
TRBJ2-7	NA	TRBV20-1	CSARMGASSYEQYF
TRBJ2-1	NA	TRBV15	CATTLGDSDNEQFF
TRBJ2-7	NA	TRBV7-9	CASSNPRQGATWETQYF
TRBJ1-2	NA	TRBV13	CASSLGEGTWGYTF
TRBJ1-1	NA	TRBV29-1	CSVGAGLNTEAFF
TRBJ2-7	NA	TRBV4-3	CASSQDVQPGQGSYEQYF
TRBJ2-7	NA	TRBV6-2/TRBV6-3	CASSSPDRTLFDEQYF
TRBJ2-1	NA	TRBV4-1	CASSQAPLQISVF
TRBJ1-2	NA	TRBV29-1	CSVEVQPGYTF
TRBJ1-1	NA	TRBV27	CASSLQGPAEAFF
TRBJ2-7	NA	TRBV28	CASSVTGPLAYEQYF
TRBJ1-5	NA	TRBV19	CASSQGGQPQHF
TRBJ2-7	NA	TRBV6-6	CASSPTGFNYEQYF
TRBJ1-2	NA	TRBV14	CASSQDILRDNTYGYTF
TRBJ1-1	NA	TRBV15	CATSRDLGGTEAFF
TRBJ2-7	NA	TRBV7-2	CASSDKAPQAGKTYEQYF
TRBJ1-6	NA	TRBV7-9	CASSPPTEPLHF
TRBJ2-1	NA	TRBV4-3	CASSQDVIPGSYNEQFF
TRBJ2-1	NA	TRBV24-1	CATSMGYEQFF
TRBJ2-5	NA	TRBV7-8	CASGLATGEQETQYF
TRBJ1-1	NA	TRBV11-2	CASAMFDRGTEAFF
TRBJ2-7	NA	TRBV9	CASNEGAPTYEQYF
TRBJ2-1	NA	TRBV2	CASSDPPDEQFF
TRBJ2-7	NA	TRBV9	CASNPTGGPYEQYF
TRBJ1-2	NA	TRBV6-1	CASSEDGADKINYGYTF